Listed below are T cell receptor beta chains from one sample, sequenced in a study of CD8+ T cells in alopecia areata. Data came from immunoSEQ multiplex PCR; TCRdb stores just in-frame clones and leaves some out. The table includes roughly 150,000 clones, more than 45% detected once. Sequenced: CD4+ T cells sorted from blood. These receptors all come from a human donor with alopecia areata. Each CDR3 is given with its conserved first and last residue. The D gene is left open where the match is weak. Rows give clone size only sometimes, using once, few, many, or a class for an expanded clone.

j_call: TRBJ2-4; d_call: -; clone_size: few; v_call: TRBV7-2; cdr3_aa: CASKTLAKNIQYF; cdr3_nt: TGTGCCAGCAAGACGCTAGCCAAAAACATTCAGTACTTC
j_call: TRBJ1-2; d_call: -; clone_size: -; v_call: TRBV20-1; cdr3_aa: CSARDQVGYTF; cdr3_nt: TGCAGTGCTAGAGATCAGGTGGGCTACACCTTC
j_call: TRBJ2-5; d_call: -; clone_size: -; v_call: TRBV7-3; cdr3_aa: CASSYTGTETQYF; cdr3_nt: TGTGCCAGCAGCTATACAGGGACAGAGACCCAGTACTTC
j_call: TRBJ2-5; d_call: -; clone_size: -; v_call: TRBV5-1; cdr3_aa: CASTQGETQYF; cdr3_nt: TGCGCCAGCACCCAGGGGGAGACCCAGTACTTC
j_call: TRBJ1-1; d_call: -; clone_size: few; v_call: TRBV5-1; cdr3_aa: CATTFSGGMNTEAFF; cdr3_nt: TGCGCCACCACGTTCTCCGGGGGAATGAACACTGAAGCTTTCTTT
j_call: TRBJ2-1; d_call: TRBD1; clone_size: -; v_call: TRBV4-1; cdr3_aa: CASSQGQGAVTYNEQFF; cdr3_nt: TGCGCCAGCAGCCAGGGACAGGGGGCGGTGACCTACAATGAGCAGTTCTTC
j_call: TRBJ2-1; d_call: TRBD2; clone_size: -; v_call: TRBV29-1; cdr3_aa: CSADWTSGRRLAYNEQFF; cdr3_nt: TGCAGCGCCGACTGGACTAGCGGGAGGAGACTAGCCTACAATGAGCAGTTCTTC
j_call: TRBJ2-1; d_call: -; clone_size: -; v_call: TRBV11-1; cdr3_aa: CASSLHRGVEQFF; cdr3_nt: TGTGCCAGCAGCTTACACAGAGGTGTTGAGCAGTTCTTC
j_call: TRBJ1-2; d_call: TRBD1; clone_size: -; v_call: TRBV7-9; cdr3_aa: CASSKELGQNYGYTF; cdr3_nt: TGTGCCAGCAGCAAAGAACTGGGACAGAACTATGGCTACACCTTC
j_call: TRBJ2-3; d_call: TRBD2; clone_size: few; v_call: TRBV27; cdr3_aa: CASSSYPKLAGGSDTQYF; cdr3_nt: TGTGCCAGCAGTTCATACCCCAAACTAGCGGGAGGTTCAGATACGCAGTATTTT
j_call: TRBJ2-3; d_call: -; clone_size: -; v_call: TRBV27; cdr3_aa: CASSFSITDTQYF; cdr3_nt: TGTGCCAGCAGTTTTTCGATCACAGATACGCAGTATTTT
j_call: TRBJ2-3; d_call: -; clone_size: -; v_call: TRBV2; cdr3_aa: CASSDWAGVDTQYF; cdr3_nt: TGTGCCAGCAGTGACTGGGCGGGCGTGGATACGCAGTATTTT
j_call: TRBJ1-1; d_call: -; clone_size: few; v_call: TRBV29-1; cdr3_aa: CSVNDLGEAFF; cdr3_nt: TGCAGCGTGAATGACCTGGGCGAAGCTTTCTTT
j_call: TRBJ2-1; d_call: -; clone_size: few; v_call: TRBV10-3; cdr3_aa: CAISAWTDNEQFF; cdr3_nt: TGTGCCATCAGTGCCTGGACAGACAATGAGCAGTTCTTC
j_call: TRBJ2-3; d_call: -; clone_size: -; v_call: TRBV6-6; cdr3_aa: CAYGPRPNTDTQYF; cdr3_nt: TGTGCCTACGGGCCCAGGCCCAACACAGATACGCAGTATTTT
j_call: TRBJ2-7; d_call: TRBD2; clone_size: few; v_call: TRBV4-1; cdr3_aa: CASSHTGLAGGIGYEQYF; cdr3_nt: TGCGCCAGCAGCCACACCGGACTAGCGGGAGGGATAGGCTACGAGCAGTACTTC
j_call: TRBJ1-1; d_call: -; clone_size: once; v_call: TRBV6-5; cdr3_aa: CASSYRGWNTEAFF; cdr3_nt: TGTGCCAGCAGTTACCGCGGGTGGAACACTGAAGCTTTCTTT
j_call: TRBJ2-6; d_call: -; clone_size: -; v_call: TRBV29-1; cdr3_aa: CSAKGISGANVLTF; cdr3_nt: TGCAGCGCTAAAGGGATTTCTGGGGCCAACGTCCTGACTTTC
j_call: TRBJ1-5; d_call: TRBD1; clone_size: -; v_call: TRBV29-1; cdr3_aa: CSVGTGSNQPQHF; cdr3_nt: TGCAGCGTTGGGACAGGGAGCAATCAGCCCCAGCATTTT
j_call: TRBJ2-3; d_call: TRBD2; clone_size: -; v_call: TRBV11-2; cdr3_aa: CASSLFGGLAGYSDTQYF; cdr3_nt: TGTGCCAGCAGCTTATTTGGTGGACTAGCGGGCTACTCAGATACGCAGTATTTT
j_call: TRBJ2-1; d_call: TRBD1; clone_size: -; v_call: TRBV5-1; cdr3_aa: CASSVRTGPLDEQFF; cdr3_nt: TGCGCCAGCAGCGTACGGACAGGCCCACTTGATGAGCAGTTCTTC
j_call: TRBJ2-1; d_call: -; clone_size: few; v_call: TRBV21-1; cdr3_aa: CASKQQTSGSAFNEQFF; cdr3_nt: TGTGCCAGCAAACAACAGACTAGCGGGAGCGCCTTCAATGAGCAGTTCTTC
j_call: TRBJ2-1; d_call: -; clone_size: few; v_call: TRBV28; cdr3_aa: CASSLDNYEQFF; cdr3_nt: TGTGCCAGCAGTTTGGATAATTATGAGCAGTTCTTC
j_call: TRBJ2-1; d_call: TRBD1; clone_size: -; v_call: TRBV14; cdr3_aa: CASSPRQGANEQFF; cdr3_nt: TGTGCCAGCAGCCCAAGACAGGGGGCCAATGAGCAGTTCTTC
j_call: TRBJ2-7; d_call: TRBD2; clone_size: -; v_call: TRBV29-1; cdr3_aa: CSASGSSYEQYF; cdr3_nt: TGCAGCGCTAGCGGGAGTTCCTACGAGCAGTACTTC
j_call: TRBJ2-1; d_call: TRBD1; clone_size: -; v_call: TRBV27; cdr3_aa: CASSLSGTGSSYNEQFF; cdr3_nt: TGTGCCAGCAGTTTATCGGGGACAGGGAGCTCCTACAATGAGCAGTTCTTC
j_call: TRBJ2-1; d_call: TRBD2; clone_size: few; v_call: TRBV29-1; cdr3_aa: CSVAGLGYNEQFF; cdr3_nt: TGCAGCGTTGCGGGACTAGGGTACAATGAGCAGTTCTTC
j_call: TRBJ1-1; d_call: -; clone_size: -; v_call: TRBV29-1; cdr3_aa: CSALTALNTEAFF; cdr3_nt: TGCAGCGCTTTGACAGCCTTGAACACTGAAGCTTTCTTT
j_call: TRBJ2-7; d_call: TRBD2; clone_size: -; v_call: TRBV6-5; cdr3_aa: CASSSPSGGEAQYF; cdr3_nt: TGTGCCAGCAGTTCACCTAGCGGGGGTGAAGCGCAGTACTTC
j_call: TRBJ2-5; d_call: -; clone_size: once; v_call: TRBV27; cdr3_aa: CASGLFQETQYF; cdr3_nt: TGTGCCAGCGGCCTTTTTCAAGAGACCCAGTACTTC
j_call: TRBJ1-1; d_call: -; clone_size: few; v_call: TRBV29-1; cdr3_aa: CSAPRGGSTEAFF; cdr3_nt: TGCAGCGCCCCCCGAGGGGGTTCCACTGAAGCTTTCTTT
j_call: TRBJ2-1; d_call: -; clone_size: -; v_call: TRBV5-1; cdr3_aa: CASSFKGHEQFF; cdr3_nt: TGCGCCAGCAGCTTCAAGGGGCATGAGCAGTTCTTC
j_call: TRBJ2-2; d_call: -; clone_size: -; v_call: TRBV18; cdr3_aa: CASSPRLTHWGNPGELFF; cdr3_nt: TGTGCCAGCTCACCACGGTTGACGCACTGGGGCAACCCCGGGGAGCTGTTTTTT